Detailed here is one T cell receptor beta chain. These data come from a study of control samples from healthy donors and cancer patients. Assay used: immunoSEQ multiplex PCR; TCRdb lists only in-frame clones, some missing. The sample carries about 150,000 clones, approximately 94% recorded once. Germline CDR1 reads LGHDT; CDR2 reads YNNKEL (reference sequence). The CDR3 extends over 14 amino acids. V was pared by 5 bases and J by 2 bases, with 12 bases between. The source material was blood. The sequence derives from a man between 35 and 55 years old in good health. V and J are TRBV3-1 (or the pseudogene TRBV3-2) and TRBJ2-5; D may correspond to TRBD1 or TRBD2 (5 bases each). CDR3 sequence reads: CASSWGKGQETQYF. In nucleotides, the CDR3 is TGTGCCAGCAGCTGGGGGAAGGGACAAGAGACCCAGTACTTC.